The 19 T cell receptor beta chains in this list originate from one sample, sequenced in a study of T cell changes during pregnancy in multiple sclerosis (dated by TCRdb to about 2019). The library was generated by the immunoSEQ multiplex PCR assay. Drawn from immuneACCESS, this table holds only the in-frame rearrangements with V and J called that TCRdb kept. Clones are partly lost; checked studies trace under half to an unresolved V gene and leave the rest unexplained. The table for this sample lists tens of thousands of clones; about nine tenths of them were counted only once. Together, the top ten hold 12% of the sample. The source material was CD8+ T cells from peripheral blood mononuclear cells, sampled in the first trimester of pregnancy. Receptor source: a female donor with multiple sclerosis, enrolled in a pregnancy study.

V and J are TRBV7-9 and TRBJ2-7, with TRBD1 identical over 9 bases. Per germline, CDR1 SEHNR and CDR2 FQNEAQ (reference sequence). The CDR3 has 15 residues. V shed 1 base and J 4 bases; nucleotides not matched to a gene: 5. The CDR3 nucleotides read TGTGCCAGCAGCTTAGTGGGACAGGGACGGTACGAGCAGTACTTC. It translates to CASSLVGQGRYEQYF.

This clone is termed medium-sized. J is TRBJ1-2 and V is TRBV5-4, with 7 positions matching TRBD1. Germline V CDR1 and CDR2: SGHNT, YYREEE (reference sequence). The V and J ends lost 4 bases and 3 bases, in that order; junction bases with no gene match: 12. This CDR3 has 16 amino acids. The CDR3 loop reads CASSPATGQAYYGYTF. The CDR3 DNA sequence: TGTGCCAGCAGCCCAGCAACCGGACAGGCCTACTATGGCTACACCTTC.

This clone was picked up a small number of times. This chain joins TRBV29-1 and TRBJ1-1, with 8 positions matching TRBD1. The CDR3 consists of 14 residues. The germline V gene has CDR1 SQVTM and CDR2 ANQGSEA. Trimming took 7 bases from V and 1 from J; bases not matched to a gene: 8. In DNA form, the CDR3 reads TGCAGCGCCGGAAGGACAGGGAGGAACACTGAAGCTTTCTTT. It encodes CSAGRTGRNTEAFF.

The chain combines TRBV10-3 with TRBJ1-3; 9 bases fit TRBD1. The CDR3 extends over 14 amino acids. Germline V lookup: CDR1 ENHRY, CDR2 SYGVKD. The junction had 7 bases not matched to a gene; V was cut back by 9 bases and J by 4 bases. The CDR3 DNA sequence: TGTGCCATAGAAGACAGGGGGTCAGGAAACACCATATATTTT. It yields the protein CAIEDRGSGNTIYF.

The chain couples TRBV11-2 to TRBJ2-5; 8 positions match TRBD2. There are 15 residues in the CDR3. J was trimmed by 1 base and V by 3 bases; bases with no gene match: 4. CDR1 is SGHAT, CDR2 FQNNGV, per germline. CDR3 DNA: TGTGCCAGCAGCTTTGGGGCGGGAGGCCAAGAGACCCAGTACTTC. Protein sequence: CASSFGAGGQETQYF.

The chain couples TRBV29-1 to TRBJ2-7; D is ambiguous. The CDR3 is 14 amino acids. V shed 0 bases and J shed 0 bases, with 9 bases lying between them. Germline V gene data show CDR1 as SQVTM and CDR2 as ANQGSEA. Written as DNA, the CDR3 is TGCAGCGTTGAAGATCGGGTTAACTCCTACGAGCAGTACTTC. Its translation is CSVEDRVNSYEQYF.

The chain has TRBV19 and TRBJ2-1, with 9 bases that match TRBD2. Germline CDR1 and CDR2: LNHDA and SQIVND (reference sequence). This CDR3 has 15 amino acids. Trimming took 4 bases from V and 8 from J; bases not matched to a gene: 9. The CDR3 bases are TGTGCCAGTAGTACAACAGCGGGAGGAGGGGATGAGCAGTTCTTC. It translates to CASSTTAGGGDEQFF.

The chain recombines TRBV27 with TRBJ1-4; D remains ambiguous. CDR1 is MNHEY, CDR2 SMNVEV, per germline (reference sequence). The CDR3 runs to 17 residues. V dropped 6 bases and J dropped 2 bases, with 19 bases sitting between them. The CDR3 loop is CASSPGNLDATNEKLFF. The DNA for the CDR3 is TGTGCCAGCAGCCCTGGCAACCTAGACGCGACTAATGAAAAACTGTTTTTT.

The rearrangement uses TRBV20-1 and TRBJ1-2, with D possibly being TRBD1 (6 bases). CDR1 and CDR2 from the germline V gene are DFQATT and SNEGSKA (reference sequence). CDR3 length: 10 amino acids. The germline V and J ends were trimmed by 2 bases and 12 bases, with 10 bases remaining between them. The CDR3 DNA follows: TGCAGTGCTAGAACCGCAGGGGACACCTTC. It translates to CSARTAGDTF.

This clone is a singleton in its sample. The rearrangement joins TRBV28 to TRBJ2-7; the D gene is possibly TRBD1 (5 bases). Germline V CDR1 and CDR2: MDHEN, SYDVKM. CDR3 length: 14 amino acids. V dropped 7 bases and J dropped 1 base, with 14 bases sitting between them. CDR3: CASKGLAGSYEQYF. In nucleotides, the CDR3 is TGTGCCAGCAAGGGGTTAGCAGGGTCCTACGAGCAGTACTTC.

J is TRBJ1-2 and V is TRBV7-9; D is undetermined. The germline V gene has CDR1 SEHNR and CDR2 FQNEAQ (reference sequence). The CDR3 has 16 residues. Trimming cost V 5 bases and J 1 base, with 17 bases left between them. CDR3 sequence reads: CASSGLGREVNYGYTF. In nucleotides, the CDR3 is TGTGCCAGCAGCGGACTGGGGAGGGAAGTTAACTATGGCTACACCTTC.

V gene TRBV5-5 combines with J gene TRBJ1-5; 7 bases align to TRBD1. The junction had 7 bases not matched to a gene; V was cut back by 0 bases and J by 4 bases. This CDR3 region has 16 residues. Germline-derived CDR1 and CDR2 are SGHKS and YYEKEE (reference sequence). The CDR3 is CASSLAEAGGNQPQHF. The CDR3 coding sequence is TGTGCCAGCAGCTTGGCCGAGGCAGGGGGGAATCAGCCCCAGCATTTT.

The chain joins TRBV6-1 to TRBJ2-3; D possibly corresponds to TRBD2 (5 bases). V lost 3 bases to trimming and J lost 0 bases, with 7 bases between them. The CDR3 runs 14 residues. Germline CDR1 is MNHNS and CDR2 is SASEGT. The CDR3, as DNA: TGTGCCAGCAGTGAGAGCGGAAGCACAGATACGCAGTATTTT. This encodes CASSESGSTDTQYF.

The chain links TRBV19 to TRBJ2-2, with 10 bases identical to TRBD2. The V segment lost 3 bases and the J segment 10 bases; nucleotides outside the gene matches: 5. The CDR3 has 14 amino acids. The V gene's germline CDR1 is LNHDA and CDR2 SQIVND (reference sequence). The CDR3 is CASSIMLAGEELFF. CDR3 coding DNA: TGTGCCAGTAGTATCATGCTAGCGGGAGAGGAGCTGTTTTTT.

This sequence joins TRBV29-1 and TRBJ2-7, with D uncertain. Trimming shortened V by 4 bases and J by 0 bases, and 10 bases separated the two germline ends. Germline CDR1 SQVTM, CDR2 ANQGSEA. This CDR3 is 13 amino acids long. In DNA form, the CDR3 reads TGCAGCGTTGGGGCAGGTAGCTCCTACGAGCAGTACTTC. This encodes CSVGAGSSYEQYF.

The V call is TRBV27, the J call TRBJ1-2; TRBD1 is a possible D gene (5 bases). V was shortened by 2 bases and J by 4 bases, with 8 bases between the two germline ends. The germline V gene has CDR1 MNHEY and CDR2 SMNVEV (reference sequence). This CDR3 comprises 13 residues. The CDR3 sequence is CASSLGGTYGYTF. The CDR3, as DNA: TGTGCCAGCAGTTTAGGGGGGACCTATGGCTACACCTTC.

The DNA for the CDR3 is TGTGCCAGCAGTTTGGTTCGGATTGGCAGGAACTATGGCTACACCTTC. It encodes CASSLVRIGRNYGYTF. The chain couples TRBV28 to TRBJ1-2; no reliable D call. CDR3 length: 16 residues. Trimming cost V 3 bases and J 2 bases, with 16 bases left between them. Looked up from germline, CDR1 is MDHEN and CDR2 is SYDVKM.

V and J are TRBV19 and TRBJ1-2, with D uncertain. V was cut by 3 bases and J by 8 bases, with 10 bases left in between. The germline V gene encodes CDR1 LNHDA and CDR2 SQIVND (reference sequence). CDR3 length equals 12 residues. In DNA, the CDR3 is TGTGCCAGTAGTATCTACCTGTCCGGCTACACCTTC. It encodes CASSIYLSGYTF.

The chain couples TRBV20-1 to TRBJ2-3; D is undetermined. Germline values: CDR1 DFQATT, CDR2 SNEGSKA (reference sequence). The V end was cut by 5 bases, the J end by 11 bases, with 8 bases between. The CDR3 runs 9 residues. The chain's CDR3 is CSASTGQYF. CDR3 DNA: TGCAGTGCTTCGACGGGGCAGTATTTT.